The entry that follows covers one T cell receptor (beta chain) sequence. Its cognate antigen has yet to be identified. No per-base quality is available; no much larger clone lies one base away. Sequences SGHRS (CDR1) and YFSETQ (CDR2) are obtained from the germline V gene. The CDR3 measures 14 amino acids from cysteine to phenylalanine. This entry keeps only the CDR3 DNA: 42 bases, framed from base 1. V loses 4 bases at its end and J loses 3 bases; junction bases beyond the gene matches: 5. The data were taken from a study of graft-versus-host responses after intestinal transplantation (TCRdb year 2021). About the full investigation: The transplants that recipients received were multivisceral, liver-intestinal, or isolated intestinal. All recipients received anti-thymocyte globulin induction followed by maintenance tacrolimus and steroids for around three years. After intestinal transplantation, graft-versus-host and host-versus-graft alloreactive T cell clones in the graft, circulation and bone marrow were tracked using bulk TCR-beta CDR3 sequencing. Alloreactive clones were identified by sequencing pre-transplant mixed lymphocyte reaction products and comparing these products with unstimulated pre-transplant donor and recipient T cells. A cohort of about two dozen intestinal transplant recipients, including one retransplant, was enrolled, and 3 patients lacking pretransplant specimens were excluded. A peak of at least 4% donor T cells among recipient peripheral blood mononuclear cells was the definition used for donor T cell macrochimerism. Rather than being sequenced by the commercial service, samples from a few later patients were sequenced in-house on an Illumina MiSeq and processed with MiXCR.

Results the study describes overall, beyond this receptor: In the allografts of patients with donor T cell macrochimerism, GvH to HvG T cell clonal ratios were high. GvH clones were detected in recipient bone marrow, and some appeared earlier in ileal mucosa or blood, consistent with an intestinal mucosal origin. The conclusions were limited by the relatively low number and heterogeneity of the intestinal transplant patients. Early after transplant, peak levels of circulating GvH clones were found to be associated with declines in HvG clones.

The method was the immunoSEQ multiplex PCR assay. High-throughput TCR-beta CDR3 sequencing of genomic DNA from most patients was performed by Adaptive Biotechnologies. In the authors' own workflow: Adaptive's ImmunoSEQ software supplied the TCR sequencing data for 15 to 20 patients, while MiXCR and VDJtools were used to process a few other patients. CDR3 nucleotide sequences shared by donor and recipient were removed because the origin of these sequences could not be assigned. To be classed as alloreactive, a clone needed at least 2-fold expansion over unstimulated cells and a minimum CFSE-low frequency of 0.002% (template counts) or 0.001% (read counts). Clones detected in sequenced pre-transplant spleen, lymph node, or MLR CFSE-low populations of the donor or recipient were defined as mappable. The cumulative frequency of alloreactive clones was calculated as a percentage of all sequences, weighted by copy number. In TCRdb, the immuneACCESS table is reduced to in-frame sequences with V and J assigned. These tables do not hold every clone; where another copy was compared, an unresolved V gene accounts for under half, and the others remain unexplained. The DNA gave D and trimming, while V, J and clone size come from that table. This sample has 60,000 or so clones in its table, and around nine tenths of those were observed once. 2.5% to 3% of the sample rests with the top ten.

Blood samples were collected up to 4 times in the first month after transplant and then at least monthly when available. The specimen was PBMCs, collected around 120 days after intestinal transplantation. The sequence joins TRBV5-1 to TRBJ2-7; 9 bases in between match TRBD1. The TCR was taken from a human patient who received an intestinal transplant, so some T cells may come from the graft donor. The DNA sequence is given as TGCGCCAGCAGCCCCGGGACAGGGATCTACGAGCAGTACTTC. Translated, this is CASSPGTGIYEQYF.